This TCR beta chain derives from a study of blood T cell repertoires in COVID-19. Study background: The study drew acute and convalescent COVID-19 samples from the United States, Italy and Spain. T cells, B-cell-depleted T cells, or PBMCs supplied cDNA or gDNA.

This CDR3 comprises 13 residues. Germline V gene data show CDR1 as KGHSH and CDR2 as LQKENI. The junction had 1 base not matched to a gene; V was cut back by 1 base and J by 7 bases. As originally analysed: Estimated nucleated cell counts came from reference gene primer amplification. This table comes from immunoSEQ multiplex PCR, and its TCRdb copy is limited to in-frame clones, with some not included. The V and J calls and clone size are taken from that table; D and trimming were inferred from the DNA. The data contain approximately 150,000 clones, around 87% of them seen just once; the ten biggest clones take up 30% to 45%.

V usage is TRBV18 and J usage is TRBJ2-7; 10 bases line up with TRBD2. Source material: peripheral blood. The receptor was isolated from a man aged 45-65 years who had recovered from COVID-19. CDR3 protein: CASSPQLAGEQYF. The CDR3 nucleotides are TGTGCCAGCTCACCACAACTAGCGGGGGAGCAGTACTTC. Looking up the rest from reference TRBV18 and TRBJ2-7 gives the full variable domain: NAGVMQNPRHLVRRRGQEARLRCSPMKGHSHVYWYRQLPEEGLKFMVYLQKENIIDESGMPKERFSAEFPKEGPSILRIQQVVRGDSAAYFCASSPQLAGEQYFGPGTRLTVT.